This T cell receptor beta chain was found in a study of blood T cell repertoires in COVID-19. Across the study: The United States, Italy and Spain were the sources of the acute and convalescent COVID-19 samples. T cells, B-cell-depleted T cells, or PBMCs provided the cDNA or gDNA that served as material.

Original handling: Reference gene primer amplification gave estimated nucleated cell counts. The table came from immunoSEQ multiplex PCR; TCRdb's copy has only in-frame clones and leaves some out. That table is the source of V, J and clone size, and D and trimming were worked out from the DNA. The sample consists of around 270,000 clones, roughly 90% of them appearing once. In germline, CDR1 is KGHDR, CDR2 SFDVKD. The CDR3 spans 12 residues. Deletions cut 1 base from V and 8 bases from J, with 4 bases between. This TCR was sampled from a man aged 40-49 years with acute or convalescent COVID-19. The chain carries TRBV24-1 and TRBJ2-2, with unresolved D. Sample: peripheral blood. CDR3 protein: CATSDFSGELFF. DNA of the CDR3: TGTGCCACCAGTGATTTTTCGGGGGAGCTGTTTTTT.